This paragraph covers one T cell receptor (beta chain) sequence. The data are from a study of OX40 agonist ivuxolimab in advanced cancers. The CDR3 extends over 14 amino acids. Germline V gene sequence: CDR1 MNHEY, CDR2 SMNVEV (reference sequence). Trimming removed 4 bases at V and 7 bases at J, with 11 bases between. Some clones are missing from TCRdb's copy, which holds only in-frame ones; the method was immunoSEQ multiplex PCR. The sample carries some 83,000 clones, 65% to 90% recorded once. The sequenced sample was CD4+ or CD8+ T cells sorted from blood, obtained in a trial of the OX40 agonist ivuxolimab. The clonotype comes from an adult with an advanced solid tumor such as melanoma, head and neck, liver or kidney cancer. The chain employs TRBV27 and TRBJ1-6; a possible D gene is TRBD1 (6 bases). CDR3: CASSSAQGNSPLHF. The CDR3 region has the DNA TGTGCCAGCAGTTCGGCGCAGGGGAATTCACCCCTCCACTTT.